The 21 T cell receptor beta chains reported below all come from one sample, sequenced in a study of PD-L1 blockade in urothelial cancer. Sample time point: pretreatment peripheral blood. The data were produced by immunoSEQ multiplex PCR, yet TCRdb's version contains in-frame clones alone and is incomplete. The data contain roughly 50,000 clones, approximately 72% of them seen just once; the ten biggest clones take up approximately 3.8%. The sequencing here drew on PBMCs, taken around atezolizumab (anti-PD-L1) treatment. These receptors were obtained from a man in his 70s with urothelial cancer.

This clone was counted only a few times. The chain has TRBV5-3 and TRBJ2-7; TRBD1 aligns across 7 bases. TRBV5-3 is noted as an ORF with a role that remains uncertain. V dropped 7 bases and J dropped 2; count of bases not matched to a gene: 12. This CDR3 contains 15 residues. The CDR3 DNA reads TGTGCCAGAGCCGCCCAGGGCAGGGGGACCTACGAGCAGTACTTC. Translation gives CARAAQGRGTYEQYF.

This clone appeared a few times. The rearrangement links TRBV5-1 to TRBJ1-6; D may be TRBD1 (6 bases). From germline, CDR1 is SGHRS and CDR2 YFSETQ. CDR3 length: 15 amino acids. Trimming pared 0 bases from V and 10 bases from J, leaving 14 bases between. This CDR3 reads CASSLVGGEESPLHF. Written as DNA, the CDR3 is TGCGCCAGCAGCTTGGTAGGGGGAGAGGAATCACCCCTCCACTTT.

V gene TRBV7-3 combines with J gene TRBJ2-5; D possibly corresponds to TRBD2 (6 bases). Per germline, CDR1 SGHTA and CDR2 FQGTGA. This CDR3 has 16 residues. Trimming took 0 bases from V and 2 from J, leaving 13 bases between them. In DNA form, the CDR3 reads TGTGCCAGCAGCTTAACGTCGGGACTGAGGCAAGAGACCCAGTACTTC. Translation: CASSLTSGLRQETQYF.

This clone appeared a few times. CDR3 sequence: CASRGTSGSYEQYF. CDR3 in DNA: TGTGCCAGCAGAGGGACTAGCGGGAGTTACGAGCAGTACTTC. The genes are TRBV6-5 and TRBJ2-7, with 14 bases matching TRBD2. The germline V gene has CDR1 MNHEY and CDR2 SVGAGI. J gave up 4 bases and V 6 bases, and 2 bases lay outside the gene matches. CDR3 length equals 14 residues.

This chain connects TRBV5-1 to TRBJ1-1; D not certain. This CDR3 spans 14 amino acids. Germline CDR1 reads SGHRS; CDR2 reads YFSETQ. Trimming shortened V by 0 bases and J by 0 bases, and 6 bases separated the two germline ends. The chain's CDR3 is CASSLVGLNTEAFF. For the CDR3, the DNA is TGCGCCAGCAGCTTGGTGGGCCTGAACACTGAAGCTTTCTTT.

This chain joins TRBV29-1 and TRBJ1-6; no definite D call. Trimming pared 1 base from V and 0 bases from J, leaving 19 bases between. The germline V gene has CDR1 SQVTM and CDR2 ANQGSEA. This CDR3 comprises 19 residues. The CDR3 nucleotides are TGCAGCGTTGAAGTCGAAGGTCCCGGGATTAGCTCCTATAATTCACCCCTCCACTTT. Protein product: CSVEVEGPGISSYNSPLHF.

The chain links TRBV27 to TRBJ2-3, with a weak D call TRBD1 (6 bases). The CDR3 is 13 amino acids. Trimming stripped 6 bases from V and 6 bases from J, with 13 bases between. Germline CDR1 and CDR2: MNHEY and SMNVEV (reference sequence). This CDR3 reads CASRTDRWDTQYF. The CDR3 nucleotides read TGTGCCAGCAGGACCGACAGGTGGGATACGCAGTATTTT.

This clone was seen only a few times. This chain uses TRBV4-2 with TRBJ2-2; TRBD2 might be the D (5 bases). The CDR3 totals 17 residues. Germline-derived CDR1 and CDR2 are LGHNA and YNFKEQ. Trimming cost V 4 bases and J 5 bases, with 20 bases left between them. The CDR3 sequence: CASSLPAGGAATGELFF. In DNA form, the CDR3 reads TGTGCCAGCAGCCTTCCCGCCGGAGGAGCGGCGACCGGGGAGCTGTTTTTT.

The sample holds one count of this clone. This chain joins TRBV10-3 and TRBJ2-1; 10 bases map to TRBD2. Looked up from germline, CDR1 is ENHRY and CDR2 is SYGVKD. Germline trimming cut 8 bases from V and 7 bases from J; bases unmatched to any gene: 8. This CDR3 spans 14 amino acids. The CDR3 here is CAIQGALAGNEQFF. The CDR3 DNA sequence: TGTGCCATCCAGGGGGCACTAGCGGGAAATGAGCAGTTCTTC.

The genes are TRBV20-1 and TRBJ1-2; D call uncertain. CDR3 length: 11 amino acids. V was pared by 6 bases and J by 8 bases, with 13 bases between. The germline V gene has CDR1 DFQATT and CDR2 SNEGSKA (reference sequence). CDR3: CSAYLRSGYTF. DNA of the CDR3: TGCAGTGCCTATCTCAGGTCGGGCTACACCTTC.

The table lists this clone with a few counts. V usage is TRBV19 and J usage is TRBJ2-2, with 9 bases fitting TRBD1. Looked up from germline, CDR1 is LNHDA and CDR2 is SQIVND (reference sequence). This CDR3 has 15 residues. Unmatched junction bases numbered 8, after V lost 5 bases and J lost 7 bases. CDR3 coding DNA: TGTGCCAGTAGTCCACTACAGGGGGCCGGCGGGGAGCTGTTTTTT. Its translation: CASSPLQGAGGELFF.

CDR3 sequence reads: CASSPRTSVETQYF. Written as DNA, the CDR3 is TGTGCCAGCAGCCCACGGACTAGCGTTGAGACCCAGTACTTC. The genes are TRBV7-2 and TRBJ2-5, with 9 bases lining up with TRBD2. CDR1 SGHTA and CDR2 FQGNSA come from the germline V gene. V was pared by 5 bases and J by 5 bases, with 6 bases of the junction left unmatched. This CDR3 spans 14 amino acids.

CDR3 bases: TGTGCCAGCAGCGTAACCGCAGGGGGCCAGCTAGCCAAAAACATTCAGTACTTC. Translating it yields CASSVTAGGQLAKNIQYF. This chain uses TRBV7-2 with TRBJ2-4, with TRBD1 identical over 8 bases. Looked up from germline, CDR1 is SGHTA and CDR2 is FQGNSA. The CDR3 sequence is 18 residues long. V trimming: 5 bases; J trimming: 0 bases; junction bases outside the gene matches: 12.

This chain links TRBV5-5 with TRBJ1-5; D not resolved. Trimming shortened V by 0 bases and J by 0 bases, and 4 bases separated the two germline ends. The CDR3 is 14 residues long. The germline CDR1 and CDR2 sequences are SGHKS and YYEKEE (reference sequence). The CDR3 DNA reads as TGTGCCAGCAGCTTGGAATATAGCAATCAGCCCCAGCATTTT. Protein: CASSLEYSNQPQHF.

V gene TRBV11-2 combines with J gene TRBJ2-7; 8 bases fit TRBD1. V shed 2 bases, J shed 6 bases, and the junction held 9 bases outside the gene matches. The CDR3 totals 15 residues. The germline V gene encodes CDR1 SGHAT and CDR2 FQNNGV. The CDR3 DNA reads TGTGCCAGCAGCTTAAGGCGGGACAGGTCAGGCGAGCAGTACTTC. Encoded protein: CASSLRRDRSGEQYF. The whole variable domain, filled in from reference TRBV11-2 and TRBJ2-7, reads EAGVAQSPRYKIIEKRQSVAFWCNPISGHATLYWYQQILGQGPKLLIQFQNNGVVDDSQLPKDRFSAERLKGVDSTLKIQPAKLEDSAVYLCASSLRRDRSGEQYFGPGTRLTVT.

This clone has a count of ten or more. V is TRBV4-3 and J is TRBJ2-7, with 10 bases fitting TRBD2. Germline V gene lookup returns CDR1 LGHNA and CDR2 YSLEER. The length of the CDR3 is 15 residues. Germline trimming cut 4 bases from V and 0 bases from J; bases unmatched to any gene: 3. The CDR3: CASSRLAGDSYEQYF. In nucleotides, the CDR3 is TGCGCCAGCAGCCGGCTAGCGGGAGACTCCTACGAGCAGTACTTC.

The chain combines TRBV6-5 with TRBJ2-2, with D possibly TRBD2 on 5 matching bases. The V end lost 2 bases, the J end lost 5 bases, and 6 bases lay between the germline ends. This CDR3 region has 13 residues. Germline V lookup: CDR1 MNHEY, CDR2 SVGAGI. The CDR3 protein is CASSYGRTGELFF. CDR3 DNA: TGTGCCAGCAGTTACGGGAGAACCGGGGAGCTGTTTTTT.

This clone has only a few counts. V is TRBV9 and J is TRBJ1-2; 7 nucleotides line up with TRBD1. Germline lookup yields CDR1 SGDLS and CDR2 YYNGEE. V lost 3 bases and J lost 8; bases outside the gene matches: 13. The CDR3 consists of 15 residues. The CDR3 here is CASSESGQIRGGYTF. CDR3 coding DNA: TGTGCCAGCAGCGAGTCGGGACAGATTCGCGGAGGCTACACCTTC. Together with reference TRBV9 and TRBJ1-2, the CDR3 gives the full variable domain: DSGVTQTPKHLITATGQRVTLRCSPRSGDLSVYWYQQSLDQGLQFLIQYYNGEERAKGNILERFSAQQFPDLHSELNLSSLELGDSALYFCASSESGQIRGGYTFGSGTRLTVV.

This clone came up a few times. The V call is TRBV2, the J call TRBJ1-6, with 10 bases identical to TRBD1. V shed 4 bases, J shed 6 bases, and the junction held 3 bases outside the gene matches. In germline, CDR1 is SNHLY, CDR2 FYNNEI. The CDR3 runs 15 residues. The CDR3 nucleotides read TGTGCCAGCAGTGTACGGACAGGGGGTAATTCACCCCTCCACTTT. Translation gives CASSVRTGGNSPLHF.

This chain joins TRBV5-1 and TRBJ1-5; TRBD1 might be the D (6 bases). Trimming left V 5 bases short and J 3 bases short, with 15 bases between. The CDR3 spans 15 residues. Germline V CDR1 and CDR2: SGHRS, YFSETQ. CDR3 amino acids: CASSLTGADNQPQHF. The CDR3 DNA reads TGCGCCAGCAGTTTGACAGGAGCCGACAATCAGCCCCAGCATTTT.

The CDR3 region is CASSHGTPLTGYTF. The DNA for the CDR3 is TGTGCCAGCAGCCACGGGACACCCTTGACTGGCTACACCTTC. The V call is TRBV11-2, the J call TRBJ1-2; TRBD1 might be the D (6 bases). The CDR3 length is 14 residues. Trimming cost V 5 bases and J 7 bases, with 17 bases left between them. Germline V gene lookup returns CDR1 SGHAT and CDR2 FQNNGV.